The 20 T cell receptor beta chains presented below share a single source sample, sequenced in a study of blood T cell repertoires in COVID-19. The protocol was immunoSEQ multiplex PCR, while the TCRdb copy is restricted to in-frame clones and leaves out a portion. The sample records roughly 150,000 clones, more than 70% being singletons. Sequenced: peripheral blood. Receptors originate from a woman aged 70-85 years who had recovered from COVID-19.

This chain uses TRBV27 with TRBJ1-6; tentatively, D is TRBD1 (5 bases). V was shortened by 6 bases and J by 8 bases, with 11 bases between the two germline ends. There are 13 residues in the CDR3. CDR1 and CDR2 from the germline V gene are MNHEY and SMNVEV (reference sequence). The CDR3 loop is CASSWGGDSPLHF. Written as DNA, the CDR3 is TGTGCCAGCAGCTGGGGAGGGGATTCACCCCTCCACTTT.

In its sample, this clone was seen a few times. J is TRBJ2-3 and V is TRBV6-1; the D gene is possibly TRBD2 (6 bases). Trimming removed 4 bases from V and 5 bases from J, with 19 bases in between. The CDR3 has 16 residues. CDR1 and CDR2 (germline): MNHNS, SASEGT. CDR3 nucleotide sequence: TGTGCCAGCAGTGCCCTAGAGGGCCTGGGGGGAGATACGCAGTATTTT. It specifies CASSALEGLGGDTQYF.

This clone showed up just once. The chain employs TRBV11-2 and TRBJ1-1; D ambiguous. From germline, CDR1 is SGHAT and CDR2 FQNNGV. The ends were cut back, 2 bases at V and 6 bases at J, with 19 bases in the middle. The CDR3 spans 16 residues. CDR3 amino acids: CASSLPGRARGAEAFF. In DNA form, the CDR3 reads TGTGCCAGCAGCTTACCCGGGAGAGCTCGAGGCGCTGAAGCTTTCTTT.

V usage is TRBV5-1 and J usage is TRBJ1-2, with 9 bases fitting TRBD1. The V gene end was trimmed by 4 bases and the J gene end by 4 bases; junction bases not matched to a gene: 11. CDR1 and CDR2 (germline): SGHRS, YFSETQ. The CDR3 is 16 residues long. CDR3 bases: TGCGCCAGCAGCGGGACAGGGTGGCTAGGGTCCTATGGCTACACCTTC. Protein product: CASSGTGWLGSYGYTF.

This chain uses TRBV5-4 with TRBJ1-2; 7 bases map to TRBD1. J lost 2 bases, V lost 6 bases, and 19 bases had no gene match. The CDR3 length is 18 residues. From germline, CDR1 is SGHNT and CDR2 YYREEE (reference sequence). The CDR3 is CASTNRGWSPSLNYGYTF. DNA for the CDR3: TGTGCCAGCACCAACAGGGGATGGTCCCCTTCCCTAAACTATGGCTACACCTTC.

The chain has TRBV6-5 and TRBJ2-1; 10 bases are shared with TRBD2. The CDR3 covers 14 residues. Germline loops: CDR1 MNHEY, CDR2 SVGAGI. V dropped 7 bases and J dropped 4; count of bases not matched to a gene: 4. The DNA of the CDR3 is TGTGCCAGCAAATTAGCGGGGGGATACAATGAGCAGTTCTTC. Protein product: CASKLAGGYNEQFF.

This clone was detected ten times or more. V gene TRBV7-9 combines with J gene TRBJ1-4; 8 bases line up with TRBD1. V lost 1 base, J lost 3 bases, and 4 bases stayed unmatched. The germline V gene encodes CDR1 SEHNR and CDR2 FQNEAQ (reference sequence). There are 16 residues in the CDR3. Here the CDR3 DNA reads TGTGCCAGCAGCTTAGACCCGGGACAGGCTAATGAAAAACTGTTTTTT. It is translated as CASSLDPGQANEKLFF.

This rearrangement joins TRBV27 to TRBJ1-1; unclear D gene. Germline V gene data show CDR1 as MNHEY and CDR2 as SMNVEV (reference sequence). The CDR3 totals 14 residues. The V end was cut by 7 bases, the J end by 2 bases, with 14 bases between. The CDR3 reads CASTRSGANTEAFF. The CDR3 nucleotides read TGTGCCAGCACCAGGTCGGGAGCTAACACTGAAGCTTTCTTT.

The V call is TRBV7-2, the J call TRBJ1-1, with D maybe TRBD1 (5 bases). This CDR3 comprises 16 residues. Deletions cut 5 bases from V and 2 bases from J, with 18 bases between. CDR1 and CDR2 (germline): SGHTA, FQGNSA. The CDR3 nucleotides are TGTGCCAGCAGCCCCCTAGGGGCAGGGCCAAACACTGAAGCTTTCTTT. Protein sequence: CASSPLGAGPNTEAFF.

CDR3 sequence (DNA): TGTGCCAGCGGAACTGACAGGGCTGGGAATTCACCCCTCCACTTT. Its protein product is CASGTDRAGNSPLHF. V and J are TRBV27 and TRBJ1-6; 7 nucleotides match TRBD1. CDR1 and CDR2 from the germline V gene are MNHEY and SMNVEV (reference sequence). The length of the CDR3 is 15 residues. V lost 8 bases and J lost 7; bases outside the gene matches: 11.

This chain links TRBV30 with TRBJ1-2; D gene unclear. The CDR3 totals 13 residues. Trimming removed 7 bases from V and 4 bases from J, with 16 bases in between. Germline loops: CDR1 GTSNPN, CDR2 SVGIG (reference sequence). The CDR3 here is CASRRPSGYGYTF. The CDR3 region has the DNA TGTGCCTCAAGGAGGCCCTCGGGCTATGGCTACACCTTC. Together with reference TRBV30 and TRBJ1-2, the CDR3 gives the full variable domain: SQTIHQWPATLVQPVGSPLSLECTVEGTSNPNLYWYRQAAGRGLQLLFYSVGIGQISSEVPQNLSASRPQDRQFILSSKKLLLSDSGFYLCASRRPSGYGYTFGSGTRLTVV.

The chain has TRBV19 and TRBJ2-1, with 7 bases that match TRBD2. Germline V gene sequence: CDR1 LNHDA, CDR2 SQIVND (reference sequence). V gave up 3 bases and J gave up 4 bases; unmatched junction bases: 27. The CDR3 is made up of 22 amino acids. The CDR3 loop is CASSISLGQTWEGAAQYNEQFF. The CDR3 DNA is TGTGCCAGTAGTATTTCGTTGGGTCAGACGTGGGAGGGCGCCGCCCAATACAATGAGCAGTTCTTC.

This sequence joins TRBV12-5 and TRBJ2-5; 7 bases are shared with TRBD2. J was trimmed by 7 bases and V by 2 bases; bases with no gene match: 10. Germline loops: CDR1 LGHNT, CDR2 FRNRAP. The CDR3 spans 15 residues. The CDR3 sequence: CASGLFQGGVRTQYF. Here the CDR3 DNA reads TGTGCTAGTGGTTTGTTCCAGGGAGGGGTAAGGACCCAGTACTTC.

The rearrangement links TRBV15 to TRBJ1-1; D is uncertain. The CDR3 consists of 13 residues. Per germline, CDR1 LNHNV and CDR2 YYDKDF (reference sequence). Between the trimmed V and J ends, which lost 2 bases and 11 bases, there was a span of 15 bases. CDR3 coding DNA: TGTGCCACCAGCAGACGTGGAGAACCTTGGGCTTTCTTT. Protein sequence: CATSRRGEPWAFF.

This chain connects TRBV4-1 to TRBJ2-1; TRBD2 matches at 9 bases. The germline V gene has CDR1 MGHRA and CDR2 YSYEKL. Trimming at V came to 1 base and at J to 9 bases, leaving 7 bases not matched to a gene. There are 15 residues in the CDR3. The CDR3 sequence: CASSQGAGGSGEQFF. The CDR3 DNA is TGCGCCAGCAGCCAAGGGGCGGGGGGGAGCGGTGAGCAGTTCTTC.

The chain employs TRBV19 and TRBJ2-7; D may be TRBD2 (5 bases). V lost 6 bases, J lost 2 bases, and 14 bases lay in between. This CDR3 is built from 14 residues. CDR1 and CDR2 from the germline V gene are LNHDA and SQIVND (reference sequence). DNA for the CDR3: TGTGCCAGTAGACTGCAGCCGGGGACCTACGAGCAGTACTTC. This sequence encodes CASRLQPGTYEQYF.

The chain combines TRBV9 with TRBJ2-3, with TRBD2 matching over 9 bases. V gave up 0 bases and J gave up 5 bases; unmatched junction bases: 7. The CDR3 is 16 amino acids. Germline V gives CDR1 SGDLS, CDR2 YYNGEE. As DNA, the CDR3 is TGTGCCAGCAGCGTAGGGGGTAGCGGGGGTGGAGATACGCAGTATTTT. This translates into CASSVGGSGGGDTQYF.

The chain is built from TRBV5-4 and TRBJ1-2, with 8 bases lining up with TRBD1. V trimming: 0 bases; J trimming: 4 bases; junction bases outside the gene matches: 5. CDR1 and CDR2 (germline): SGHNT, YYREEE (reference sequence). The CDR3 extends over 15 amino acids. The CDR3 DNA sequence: TGTGCCAGCAGCTTGGGACAGGGGATCGGCTATGGCTACACCTTC. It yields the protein CASSLGQGIGYGYTF.

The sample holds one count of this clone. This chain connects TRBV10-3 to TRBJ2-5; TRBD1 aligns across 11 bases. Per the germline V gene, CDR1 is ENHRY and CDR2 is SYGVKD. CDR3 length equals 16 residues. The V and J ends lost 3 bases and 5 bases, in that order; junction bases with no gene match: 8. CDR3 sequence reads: CAISDRGDRGVETQYF. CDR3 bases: TGTGCCATCAGTGATCGGGGGGACAGGGGGGTGGAGACCCAGTACTTC.

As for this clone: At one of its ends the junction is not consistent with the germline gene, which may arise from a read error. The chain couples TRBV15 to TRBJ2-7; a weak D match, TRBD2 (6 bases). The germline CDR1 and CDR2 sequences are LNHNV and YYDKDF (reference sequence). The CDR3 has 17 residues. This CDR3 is CATSRSPPIRETYGQYF. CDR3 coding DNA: TGTGCCACCAGCAGATCCCCACCAATACGGGAGACCTACGGGCAGTACTTC. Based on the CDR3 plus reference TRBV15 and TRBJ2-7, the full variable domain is DAMVIQNPRYQVTQFGKPVTLSCSQTLNHNVMYWYQQKSSQAPKLLFHYYDKDFNNEADTPDNFQSRRPNTSFCFLDIRSPGLGDTAMYLCATSRSPPIRETYGQYFGPGTRLTVT.